This T cell receptor beta chain was sequenced for a study of T-cell reconstitution after alpha-beta-depleted transplantation in children. This clonotype has a count of ten or more. Its target is unknown. The TCRbeta library incorporated unique molecular identifiers. TCRdb itself ran the PCR reads through MiXCR, one entry per CDR3 protein. The repertoire holds 600,000 to 700,000 distinct CDR3 sequences, with less than 15% as singletons. Per germline, CDR1 SGHTA and CDR2 FQGNSA. V shed 4 bases and J shed 1 base, with 16 bases lying between them. The CDR3 is made up of 16 amino acids. Study conclusions and caveats: At around two months after transplant, the alpha-beta T cells were reportedly derived from several hundred expanded clones that came from non-depleted graft cells. Newly produced T cells mostly accounted for T-cell counts and diversity one year post-transplant. The study traced high day-60 TCRbeta diversity in some patients to surviving recipient T cells and thymic progenitors.

The TCR comes from a girl aged 2-9 years with congenital amegakaryocytic thrombocytopenia, due to receive a stem cell transplant. The V call is TRBV7-2, the J call TRBJ1-1; no clear D gene. The sample consisted of PBMCs, taken before TCRalphabeta/CD19-depleted stem cell transplant. The CDR3 sequence is CASSSRSLNKNTEAFF. Written as DNA, the CDR3 is TGTGCCAGCAGCTCCCGGAGTCTTAATAAGAACACTGAAGCTTTCTTT.